This T cell receptor beta chain was retrieved from a study of human T cells and chemical hapten exposure. For the study at large: Patches with 0.01% DPC went on the upper back, and the tests were read at 6 days.

TCRdb fed the RACE reads into MiXCR, producing one record per CDR3 protein. The top ten hold around 3.9% of the sample, which has fewer than 60,000 distinct CDR3 sequences, about 11% seen once. This CDR3 comprises 14 residues. The V gene lost 6 bases and the J gene lost 2 bases, with 14 bases spanning the gap. CDR1 and CDR2 (germline): SQVTM, ANQGSEA. Time point here: pre-sensitization, week 0. This sample's treatment: therapeutic diphenylcyclopropenone sensitization with weekly scalp DPC. This chain connects TRBV29-1 to TRBJ1-5; unclear D gene. The sample was whole blood, taken in connection with sensitization to the hapten diphenylcyclopropenone (DPC). This clonotype was obtained from a woman aged 40 to 50 with alopecia areata. Some clones in this sample may be carry-over from other donors' samples. CDR3 protein: CSVRGGPGNQPQHF. CDR3 DNA: TGCAGCGTCCGGGGAGGGCCTGGCAATCAGCCCCAGCATTTT.